These 16 T cell receptor beta chains originate from one sample sequenced in a study of human T cells and chemical hapten exposure. One entry per CDR3 protein results from TCRdb running MiXCR on the RACE reads. Among more than 250,000 distinct CDR3 sequences listed, approximately 8% were seen once. The time point here: pre-sensitization, week 0. The treatment here: therapeutic diphenylcyclopropenone sensitization with weekly scalp DPC. The sequencing here drew on whole blood, taken in connection with sensitization to the hapten diphenylcyclopropenone (DPC). The source is a man aged 18 to 29 with alopecia areata. Some clones in this sample may be carry-over from other donors' samples.

At least ten counts were recorded for this clonotype. The chain is built from TRBV12-3 or TRBV12-4 and TRBJ2-1; D could derive from TRBD1 or TRBD2 (5 bases each). The CDR3 is 13 amino acids. V lost 6 bases and J 9 bases, leaving 15 bases between the germline ends. CDR3 in amino acids: CASSEGTGTEQFF. The CDR3 DNA sequence: TGTGCCAGCAGCGAAGGGACGGGGACTGAGCAGTTCTTC.

The sample holds a few counts of this clonotype. This sequence joins TRBV5-1 and TRBJ1-1; 9 bases align to TRBD1. Per the germline V gene, CDR1 is SGHRS and CDR2 is YFSETQ. With V trimmed by 2 bases and J by 4 bases, 3 bases remained unmatched. The CDR3 spans 14 residues. The CDR3 sequence: CASSFTGGSTEAFF. DNA for the CDR3: TGCGCCAGCAGCTTCACAGGGGGCTCCACTGAAGCTTTCTTT.

J is TRBJ1-5 and V is TRBV6-5; 9 bases are a match to TRBD1. This CDR3 region has 14 residues. The V gene end was trimmed by 6 bases and the J gene end by 4 bases; junction bases not matched to a gene: 4. The V gene's germline CDR1 is MNHEY and CDR2 SVGAGI. CDR3 region: CASRRQGGNQPQHF. Written as DNA, the CDR3 is TGTGCCAGCAGGCGACAGGGGGGTAATCAGCCCCAGCATTTT.

The chain employs TRBV9 and TRBJ1-6; 7 nucleotides match TRBD1. J gave up 6 bases and V 0 bases, and 3 bases lay outside the gene matches. There are 15 residues in the CDR3. Germline V gives CDR1 SGDLS, CDR2 YYNGEE. The CDR3 region is CASSVGGTANSPLHF. CDR3 in DNA: TGTGCCAGCAGCGTAGGAGGGACAGCTAATTCACCCCTCCACTTT.

This clonotype was detected only a few times. The chain joins TRBV28 to TRBJ2-5; 8 nucleotides match TRBD1. V was pared by 4 bases and J by 4 bases, with 8 bases of the junction left unmatched. The germline V gene encodes CDR1 MDHEN and CDR2 SYDVKM. There are 15 residues in the CDR3. This chain's CDR3 is CASSWGQGARETQYF. The CDR3 DNA follows: TGTGCCAGCAGTTGGGGCCAGGGGGCCAGAGAGACCCAGTACTTC.

CDR3 protein: CASSRPGASTEAFF. The CDR3 nucleotides read TGTGCCAGCAGCCGCCCAGGGGCGAGCACTGAAGCTTTCTTT. The chain is built from TRBV12-3 or TRBV12-4 and TRBJ1-1, with D perhaps TRBD1 (6 bases). Trimming took 6 bases from V and 4 from J, leaving 15 bases between them. The CDR3 is 14 residues long.

This clonotype was recorded at least ten times. This sequence joins TRBV3-1 and TRBJ1-5; D gene uncertain. The germline CDR1 and CDR2 sequences are LGHDT and YNNKEL (reference sequence). Between the trimmed V and J ends, which lost 0 bases and 7 bases, there was a span of 10 bases. The CDR3 length is 14 residues. CDR3 sequence reads: CASSQEGGGQPQHF. The CDR3 region has the DNA TGTGCCAGCAGCCAAGAAGGAGGTGGACAGCCCCAGCATTTT.

This clonotype occurred a few times. The gene calls are TRBV2 and TRBJ1-4; TRBD1 is a possible D gene (5 bases). This CDR3 has 14 amino acids. Trimming removed 5 bases from V and 8 bases from J, with 15 bases in between. Germline V CDR1 and CDR2: SNHLY, FYNNEI. CDR3 in amino acids: CASSQTVQFEKLFF. The CDR3 nucleotides are TGTGCCAGCAGTCAGACAGTACAATTCGAAAAACTGTTTTTT.

In its sample, this clonotype was seen many times. The genes are TRBV5-1 and TRBJ2-7, with TRBD2 matching over 8 bases. The CDR3 is made up of 15 amino acids. CDR1 is SGHRS and CDR2 is YFSETQ in the germline V gene. The J segment lost 1 base and the V segment lost 7 bases, leaving 10 bases of the junction unmatched. The CDR3 bases are TGCGCCAGCCACACCCAAAGCGGGGGATCCTACGAGCAGTACTTC. Its translation: CASHTQSGGSYEQYF.

About this clonotype: With a much larger clone just one base away, this may be a read error. This sequence joins TRBV7-2 and TRBJ1-6; 8 nucleotides agree with TRBD1. The CDR3 runs 13 residues. Germline CDR1 SGHTA, CDR2 FQGNSA. CDR3 coding DNA: TGTGGCAGCAGCGCGGACAGGGTTTCACCCCTCCACTTT. It is translated as CGSSADRVSPLHF.

Many counts were recorded for this clonotype. This chain's CDR3 is CATLSMNTEAFF. CDR3 DNA: TGTGCCACCCTCTCCATGAACACTGAAGCTTTCTTT. The rearrangement joins TRBV6-2 or TRBV6-3 to TRBJ1-1; D gene unclear. Germline CDR1 MNHEY, CDR2 SVGEGT. The CDR3 has 12 residues. The V and J ends lost 10 bases and 0 bases respectively, with 9 bases between them.

This clonotype came up many times. The chain recombines TRBV5-6 with TRBJ1-5; 7 nucleotides line up with TRBD1. V lost 3 bases to trimming and J lost 0 bases; unmatched junction nucleotides: 9. This CDR3 has 17 amino acids. From germline, CDR1 is SGHDT and CDR2 YYEEEE. CDR3 loop: CASSSYRDSNSNQPQHF. The CDR3 coding sequence is TGTGCCAGCAGCTCTTACCGGGACAGCAATAGCAATCAGCCCCAGCATTTT.

This clonotype was observed a few times. The rearrangement joins TRBV4-3 to TRBJ2-1; D unclear. The ends were cut back, 3 bases at V and 8 bases at J, with 11 bases in the middle. The germline V gene has CDR1 LGHNA and CDR2 YSLEER. This CDR3 contains 13 residues. As DNA, the CDR3 is TGCGCCAGCAGCCACTTCCGGTTTGATGAGCAGTTCTTC. Protein: CASSHFRFDEQFF.

This clonotype has ten or more counts. This sequence joins TRBV6-2 or TRBV6-3 and TRBJ2-7; 10 nucleotides align to TRBD1. Trimming cost V 7 bases and J 0 bases; bases outside gene matches: 6. From germline, CDR1 is MNHEY and CDR2 SVGEGT. This CDR3 region has 15 residues. The CDR3 coding sequence is TGTGCCAGCACCACGGACAGGGGGAACTCCTACGAGCAGTACGTC. It encodes CASTTDRGNSYEQYV.

This clonotype was seen more than once but under ten times. The chain has TRBV25-1 and TRBJ2-1; 11 positions agree with TRBD1. Germline CDR1 reads MGHDK; CDR2 reads SYGVNS. The CDR3 has 18 residues. V lost 1 base to trimming and J lost 6 bases; unmatched junction nucleotides: 11. CDR3 bases: TGTGCCAGCAGTGAATTTCCCGGTGGGACAGGGGGTCTCAATGAGCAGTTCTTC. Residues: CASSEFPGGTGGLNEQFF.

This clonotype was seen just once. CDR3 sequence: CSTPRPNLQNTEAFF. In nucleotides, the CDR3 is TGCAGTACCCCAAGACCCAACCTTCAGAACACTGAAGCTTTCTTT. This chain joins TRBV20-1 and TRBJ1-1, with D unclear. The CDR3 contains 15 residues. Germline-derived CDR1 and CDR2 are DFQATT and SNEGSKA (reference sequence). The V end lost 8 bases, the J end lost 1 base, and 20 bases lay between the germline ends.